This T cell receptor (beta chain) was retrieved from a study of cytomegalovirus exposure and HLA in healthy donors. Study as a whole: The 95 to 150 validation repertoires used a platform that matched the one used for the approximately 700 first-cohort repertoires, as a later analysis reported.

V gave up 0 bases and J gave up 1 base, with 13 bases separating them. CDR3 size: 18 residues. Germline CDR1 is MGHRA and CDR2 is YSYEKL. A remark on this clone: The antigen is undetermined.

Study results and caveats: Cytomegalovirus status was reportedly diagnosed by the classifier with high sensitivity and specificity. Most TCRs appeared rarely, but some public TCRs recurred in many donors. The tendency of first-cohort TCR clusters to co-occur in the approximately 110 validation repertoires was the finding of a later analysis.

Data came from immunoSEQ multiplex PCR; TCRdb stores just in-frame clones and leaves some out. The table shows about 64,000 clones, with around 89% occurring only once. Sequenced sample: PBMCs. The chain has TRBV4-1 and TRBJ2-6; D perhaps matches TRBD1 (6 bases). The sequence was obtained from a young woman in good health and CMV-seronegative. The CDR3 loop reads CASSQDMGAGSGANVLTF. The CDR3 DNA sequence: TGCGCCAGCAGCCAAGATATGGGGGCGGGTTCTGGGGCCAACGTCCTGACTTTC.